These 32 T cell receptor beta chains were sequenced from one sample in a study of T-cell memory formation after mild COVID-19 (dated by TCRdb to the early 2020s). Libraries came from 5' RACE. For sequencing, an Illumina NovaSeq 6000 was employed. The public reads were quality trimmed at Q25 with fastp and then assembled into clones with MiXCR by TCRdb, keeping productive beta chains. Each entry merges the rows of one CDR3 protein and shows their most common DNA and genes. Present in this sample are around 130,000 distinct CDR3 sequences, roughly 6% of which were seen just once. Roughly 2% of the sample is taken by the ten largest. Sequenced sample: PBMCs or a T cell subset sorted from them (not recorded which). These receptor sequences come from an adult woman who had mild COVID-19 (a few samples of this study predate the infection). The sample titles of this study are shuffled in the database, so cell type and time point are left out; the donor was told from shared clones.

This clonotype was counted only a few times. The DNA for the CDR3 is TGTGCCAGCACTTCATTGGCCTCCGGGACTGAAGCTTTCTTT. It specifies CASTSLASGTEAFF. V is TRBV6-6 and J is TRBJ1-1; D gene uncertain. Germline V gene sequence: CDR1 MNHNY, CDR2 SVGAGI (reference sequence). This CDR3 contains 14 residues. The germline V and J ends were trimmed by 7 bases and 5 bases, with 17 bases remaining between them.

V usage is TRBV30 and J usage is TRBJ2-5; no clear D. V was shortened by 3 bases and J by 6 bases, with 5 bases between the two germline ends. This CDR3 has 10 residues. Germline-derived CDR1 and CDR2 are GTSNPN and SVGIG (reference sequence). The CDR3 DNA reads TGTGCCTGGAGCAGTAAGACCCAGTACTTC. Residues: CAWSSKTQYF. Full variable domain (missing parts from reference TRBV30 and TRBJ2-5): SQTIHQWPATLVQPVGSPLSLECTVEGTSNPNLYWYRQAAGRGLQLLFYSVGIGQISSEVPQNLSASRPQDRQFILSSKKLLLSDSGFYLCAWSSKTQYFGPGTRLLVL.

The chain uses TRBV4-3 and TRBJ2-1, with TRBD1 as a possible D gene (6 bases). The CDR3 totals 17 residues. V dropped 0 bases and J dropped 0 bases, with 12 bases sitting between them. The germline V gene encodes CDR1 LGHNA and CDR2 YSLEER. The CDR3 DNA sequence: TGCGCCAGCAGCCAAGATCCGAGGGGGAGCTCCTACAATGAGCAGTTCTTC. Protein sequence: CASSQDPRGSSYNEQFF.

This clonotype has at least ten counts. This rearrangement joins TRBV5-1 to TRBJ2-7; D gene uncertain. V lost 4 bases, J lost 3 bases, and 5 bases lay in between. The CDR3 runs to 11 residues. Germline CDR1 SGHRS, CDR2 YFSETQ. CDR3 in DNA: TGCGCCAGCAGCCCTGGCTACGAGCAGTACTTC. As protein: CASSPGYEQYF.

This clonotype was recorded many times. The chain employs TRBV4-3 and TRBJ1-2, with 8 bases fitting TRBD1. Germline V gives CDR1 LGHNA, CDR2 YSLEER. J lost 10 bases, V lost 3 bases, and 7 bases had no gene match. CDR3 length: 13 residues. The CDR3 region has the DNA TGCGCCAGCAGCCAGGACGACAGGGGTGACTACACCTTC. It codes for CASSQDDRGDYTF.

This clonotype was detected many times. The V and J genes are TRBV6-1 and TRBJ2-7; D is possibly TRBD1 (6 bases). V gave up 3 bases and J gave up 3 bases, with 15 bases separating them. Germline V gives CDR1 MNHNS, CDR2 SASEGT. The CDR3 sequence is 15 residues long. The CDR3 DNA is TGTGCCAGCAGTGAGCCAACAGGGATCGACTACGAGCAGTACTTC. Encoded protein: CASSEPTGIDYEQYF.

This clonotype was picked up many times. This chain links TRBV29-1 with TRBJ2-1; TRBD1 might be the D (5 bases). Trimming shortened V by 0 bases and J by 6 bases, and 9 bases separated the two germline ends. The CDR3 totals 13 residues. The V gene's germline CDR1 is SQVTM and CDR2 ANQGSEA. CDR3 in DNA: TGCAGCGTTGAAGATCAACAGGCCAATGAGCAGTTCTTC. Translating it yields CSVEDQQANEQFF.

Comments on this clonotype: This may arise from a read error, as a much more abundant clone is one base away. The chain has TRBV5-1 and TRBJ2-7, with D possibly TRBD1 on 5 matching bases. With 0 bases removed from V and 6 bases from J, the gap between germline ends came to 10 bases. Germline assignment: CDR1 SGHRS and CDR2 YFSETQ. The CDR3 runs to 13 residues. The DNA of the CDR3 is TGCGCCAGCAGCTTGGAAAGTAGGGGCGAGCAGTACTTC. Its translation is CASSLESRGEQYF.

The chain has TRBV5-5 and TRBJ2-6; D unclear. CDR1 is SGHKS, CDR2 YYEKEE, per germline (reference sequence). The CDR3 is made up of 16 amino acids. V was clipped by 0 bases and J by 0 bases, with 7 bases between them. The CDR3 nucleotides read TGTGCCAGCAGCTTGGGAGACGGCTCTGGGGCCAACGTCCTGACTTTC. Its translation is CASSLGDGSGANVLTF.

This clonotype was recorded many times. The chain carries TRBV9 and TRBJ2-1; 10 bases are a match to TRBD1. The V segment lost 1 base and the J segment 3 bases; nucleotides outside the gene matches: 4. The CDR3 spans 16 residues. CDR1 and CDR2 (germline): SGDLS, YYNGEE. The CDR3 reads CASSVYGDRGYNEQFF. The CDR3 region has the DNA TGTGCCAGCAGCGTATATGGGGACAGGGGCTACAATGAGCAGTTCTTC. The full variable domain, in which reference TRBV9 and TRBJ2-1 provide the parts outside the CDR3, is DSGVTQTPKHLITATGQRVTLRCSPRSGDLSVYWYQQSLDQGLQFLIQYYNGEERAKGNILERFSAQQFPDLHSELNLSSLELGDSALYFCASSVYGDRGYNEQFFGPGTRLTVL.

This clonotype was detected many times. The J gene is TRBJ1-1, the V gene TRBV5-1; unclear D gene. The V gene's germline CDR1 is SGHRS and CDR2 YFSETQ. The V end was cut by 0 bases, the J end by 4 bases, with 16 bases between. This CDR3 comprises 16 residues. The CDR3: CASSLGEPYRGTEAFF. In DNA, the CDR3 is TGCGCCAGCAGCTTGGGGGAGCCGTACCGGGGCACTGAAGCTTTCTTT.

This clonotype was found a few times. J is TRBJ1-5 and V is TRBV30; D remains unclear. CDR1 GTSNPN and CDR2 SVGIG come from the germline V gene (reference sequence). V was trimmed by 0 bases and J by 2 bases, leaving 8 bases between them. CDR3 length: 14 amino acids. CDR3: CAWSVLFGNQPQHF. CDR3 nucleotide sequence: TGTGCCTGGAGTGTACTTTTCGGCAATCAGCCCCAGCATTTT.

V gene TRBV4-2 combines with J gene TRBJ2-3; D remains ambiguous. V gave up 6 bases and J gave up 1 base, with 8 bases separating them. Germline-derived CDR1 and CDR2 are LGHNA and YNFKEQ. The CDR3 runs 13 residues. CDR3 in amino acids: CASSHQGTDTQYF. In DNA form, the CDR3 reads TGTGCCAGCAGTCACCAGGGCACAGATACGCAGTATTTT.

The chain employs TRBV6-5 and TRBJ2-1; 8 nucleotides agree with TRBD1. The germline gives CDR1 MNHEY, CDR2 SVGAGI. Trimming cost V 6 bases and J 7 bases; bases outside gene matches: 5. The CDR3 loop spans 13 amino acids. The CDR3 loop is CASSGQGRNEQFF. In nucleotides, the CDR3 is TGTGCCAGCAGCGGACAGGGACGGAATGAGCAGTTCTTC.

This clonotype was counted between two and nine times. This rearrangement joins TRBV12-3 or TRBV12-4 to TRBJ1-2, with D perhaps matching TRBD1 (5 bases). V was shortened by 5 bases and J by 2 bases, with 9 bases between the two germline ends. The CDR3 sequence is 13 residues long. The CDR3 nucleotides are TGTGCCAGCAGTCTGGGACGGAACTATGGCTACACCTTC. It translates to CASSLGRNYGYTF.

The rearrangement joins TRBV7-2 to TRBJ2-1; D unclear. Per the germline V gene, CDR1 is SGHTA and CDR2 is FQGNSA. The CDR3 contains 13 residues. V lost 3 bases and J 4 bases, leaving 7 bases between the germline ends. CDR3 in DNA: TGTGCCAGCAGCTTGACCGTTTACAATGAGCAGTTCTTC. Its protein is CASSLTVYNEQFF.

This clonotype has at least ten counts. V gene TRBV20-1 combines with J gene TRBJ2-7; D is undetermined. V lost 6 bases to trimming and J lost 0 bases, with 12 bases between them. The CDR3 is 13 residues long. Germline-derived CDR1 and CDR2 are DFQATT and SNEGSKA (reference sequence). The CDR3 spells CSASDPTSYEQYF. CDR3 bases: TGCAGTGCCTCGGACCCAACCTCCTACGAGCAGTACTTC.

J is TRBJ2-5 and V is TRBV7-6; tentative D call: TRBD1 (6 bases). There are 14 residues in the CDR3. V was pared by 6 bases and J by 2 bases, with 13 bases between. Germline V gives CDR1 SGHVS, CDR2 FNYEAQ. The CDR3 sequence is CASSRSGTQETQYF. The CDR3 nucleotides are TGTGCCAGCAGTAGATCCGGGACACAAGAGACCCAGTACTTC.

The V call is TRBV30, the J call TRBJ1-2, with a possible D match to TRBD1 (6 bases). The germline V gene has CDR1 GTSNPN and CDR2 SVGIG (reference sequence). This CDR3 region has 12 residues. V gave up 3 bases and J gave up 5 bases, with 10 bases separating them. The CDR3 sequence is CAWSPRGYGYTF. Written as DNA, the CDR3 is TGTGCCTGGAGCCCCAGGGGTTATGGCTACACCTTC.

The chain recombines TRBV12-3 or TRBV12-4 with TRBJ2-1; possibly TRBD2 for D (5 bases). CDR3 length equals 13 residues. V dropped 7 bases and J dropped 3 bases, with 10 bases sitting between them. The CDR3 DNA is TGTGCCAGCAATGAGCGGAGCTACAATGAGCAGTTCTTC. This gives the protein CASNERSYNEQFF.

This clonotype was detected only a few times. The CDR3 DNA is TGTGCCAGCAGCCAAGGCTCCCCAAGGCTAAAAGAGACCCAGTACTTC. This sequence encodes CASSQGSPRLKETQYF. The J gene is TRBJ2-5, the V gene TRBV3-1; D is unclear. CDR1 is LGHDT, CDR2 YNNKEL, per germline (reference sequence). CDR3 length: 16 amino acids. V lost 1 base to trimming and J lost 3 bases, with 15 bases between them.

The chain uses TRBV24-1 and TRBJ2-5; 11 bases map to TRBD2. Germline CDR1 is KGHDR and CDR2 is SFDVKD. V gave up 1 base and J gave up 2 bases; unmatched junction bases: 5. The CDR3 is 17 amino acids. The chain's CDR3 is CATSDLPGTSGQETQYF. The DNA for the CDR3 is TGTGCCACCAGTGATTTACCTGGGACTAGCGGACAAGAGACCCAGTACTTC.

This clonotype was found a few times. The rearrangement uses TRBV10-3 and TRBJ2-7; no clear D. The ends were cut back, 7 bases at V and 0 bases at J, with 10 bases in the middle. The CDR3 runs 13 residues. Germline CDR1 is ENHRY and CDR2 is SYGVKD. The DNA for the CDR3 is TGTGCCATCACAGTCAACAGCTCCTACGAGCAGTACTTC. Translated: CAITVNSSYEQYF.

In its sample, this clonotype was seen many times. The V and J genes are TRBV7-2 and TRBJ1-1; perhaps TRBD1 as D (5 bases). The CDR3 loop spans 14 amino acids. Looked up from germline, CDR1 is SGHTA and CDR2 is FQGNSA. Trimming removed 5 bases from V and 0 bases from J, with 10 bases in between. The CDR3 coding sequence is TGTGCCAGCAGCCCCGGGACGGTGAACACTGAAGCTTTCTTT. Its translation: CASSPGTVNTEAFF.

The chain couples TRBV5-1 to TRBJ2-1; 9 bases line up with TRBD1. Germline-derived CDR1 and CDR2 are SGHRS and YFSETQ. The CDR3 contains 16 residues. Germline trimming cut 0 bases from V and 7 bases from J; bases unmatched to any gene: 8. CDR3: CASSLAPWDRVNEQFF. The CDR3 region has the DNA TGCGCCAGCAGCTTGGCCCCCTGGGACAGGGTTAATGAGCAGTTCTTC.

This clonotype was counted a few times. This rearrangement joins TRBV12-5 to TRBJ1-1, with D unresolved. Germline CDR1 and CDR2: LGHNT and FRNRAP. V gave up 6 bases and J gave up 0 bases, with 8 bases separating them. The CDR3 consists of 13 residues. CDR3 loop: CASGSGLNTEAFF. The CDR3 DNA reads TGTGCTAGTGGCTCCGGGCTGAACACTGAAGCTTTCTTT.

The rearrangement joins TRBV7-9 to TRBJ1-2; D not certain. CDR1 and CDR2 (germline): SEHNR, FQNEAQ (reference sequence). The length of the CDR3 is 11 residues. V lost 3 bases to trimming and J lost 5 bases, with 4 bases between them. DNA for the CDR3: TGTGCCAGCAGCTTTGTATATGGCTACACCTTC. Amino acids: CASSFVYGYTF.

A few counts support this clonotype. The V gene is TRBV14, the J gene TRBJ2-4, with 7 bases fitting TRBD2. V shed 3 bases and J 5 bases; nucleotides not matched to a gene: 4. The CDR3 contains 14 residues. The germline V gene encodes CDR1 SGHDN and CDR2 FVKESK. CDR3 in amino acids: CASSHRGGQNIQYF. The CDR3 nucleotides are TGTGCCAGCAGCCATAGGGGAGGGCAAAACATTCAGTACTTC.

This clonotype was counted many times. V and J are TRBV29-1 and TRBJ1-1, with D perhaps TRBD1 (5 bases). The CDR3 is made up of 11 amino acids. Deletions cut 4 bases from V and 4 bases from J, with 7 bases between. Germline V CDR1 and CDR2: SQVTM, ANQGSEA. The CDR3 bases are TGCAGCGTTGGGAGGGGCACTGAAGCTTTCTTT. Translation gives CSVGRGTEAFF.

In its sample, this clonotype was seen many times. V and J are TRBV5-6 and TRBJ2-3; no firm D call. This CDR3 has 15 amino acids. Germline V gene lookup returns CDR1 SGHDT and CDR2 YYEEEE. The ends were cut back, 4 bases at V and 1 base at J, with 13 bases in the middle. Here the CDR3 DNA reads TGTGCCAGCAGCCCAAAGCGTTCCGGCACAGATACGCAGTATTTT. It yields the protein CASSPKRSGTDTQYF.

This clonotype was found many times. This chain uses TRBV7-2 with TRBJ2-3; 12 nucleotides align to TRBD2. The J segment lost 7 bases and the V segment lost 4 bases, leaving 9 bases of the junction unmatched. CDR1 and CDR2 from the germline V gene are SGHTA and FQGNSA. There are 16 residues in the CDR3. The CDR3 sequence is CASSSRATSGRNTQYF. The CDR3 region has the DNA TGTGCCAGCAGCTCCCGAGCGACTAGCGGGAGAAATACGCAGTATTTT.

The V call is TRBV3-1, the J call TRBJ1-2; tentatively, D is TRBD1 (6 bases). This CDR3 comprises 14 residues. Trimming took 6 bases from V and 9 from J, leaving 20 bases between them. The germline CDR1 and CDR2 sequences are LGHDT and YNNKEL (reference sequence). The CDR3, as DNA: TGTGCCAGCAGAGGCGCCGGGGGGCTCTGGAGCTACACCTTC. Amino acids: CASRGAGGLWSYTF.